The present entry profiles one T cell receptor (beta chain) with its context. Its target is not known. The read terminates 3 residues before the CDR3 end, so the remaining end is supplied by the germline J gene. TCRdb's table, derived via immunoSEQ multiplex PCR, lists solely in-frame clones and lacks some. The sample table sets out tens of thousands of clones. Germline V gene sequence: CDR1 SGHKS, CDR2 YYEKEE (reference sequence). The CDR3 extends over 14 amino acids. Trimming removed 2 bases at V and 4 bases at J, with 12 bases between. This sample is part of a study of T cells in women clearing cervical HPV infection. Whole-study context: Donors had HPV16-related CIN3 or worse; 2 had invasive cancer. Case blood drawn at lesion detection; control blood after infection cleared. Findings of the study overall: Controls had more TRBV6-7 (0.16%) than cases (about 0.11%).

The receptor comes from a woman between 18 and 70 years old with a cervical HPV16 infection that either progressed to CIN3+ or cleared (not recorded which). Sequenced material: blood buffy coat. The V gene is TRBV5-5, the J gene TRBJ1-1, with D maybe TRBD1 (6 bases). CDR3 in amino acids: CASSLIQGATEAFF. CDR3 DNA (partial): TGTGCCAGCAGCTTAATACAGGGTGCCACTGAA. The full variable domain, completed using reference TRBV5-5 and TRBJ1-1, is DAGVTQSPTHLIKTRGQQVTLRCSPISGHKSVSWYQQVLGQGPQFIFQYYEKEERGRGNFPDRFSARQFPNYSSELNVNALLLGDSALYLCASSLIQGATEAFFGQGTRLTVV.